The 8 T cell receptor beta chains below come from one sample, sequenced in a study of blood T cell repertoires in COVID-19. Generated by immunoSEQ multiplex PCR, the TCRdb table keeps only in-frame clones and is missing some. The table shows 210,000 or so clones, with 80% to 85% occurring only once. The specimen sequenced was PBMCs or T cells enriched from blood (not recorded which). The receptor set was obtained from a woman aged 45-65 years with acute COVID-19.

Many counts were recorded for this clone. This rearrangement joins TRBV29-1 to TRBJ2-1; 7 bases align to TRBD2. With 7 bases clipped from V and 9 bases from J, the junction kept 12 bases outside the gene matches. Germline CDR1 SQVTM, CDR2 ANQGSEA. The CDR3 covers 13 residues. The CDR3 DNA reads as TGCAGCGCAAATTGGGGGGGAGGGGTTGAGCAGTTCTTC. It codes for CSANWGGGVEQFF.

V is TRBV10-3 and J is TRBJ2-7; D unresolved. This CDR3 is 15 amino acids long. V lost 5 bases and J lost 6, with 20 bases in between. The germline V gene has CDR1 ENHRY and CDR2 SYGVKD. As DNA, the CDR3 is TGTGCCATCAGTCAAAAATCGGCGGATTTCTCCGAGCAGTACTTC. Translating gives CAISQKSADFSEQYF.

This clone showed up just once. V gene TRBV2 combines with J gene TRBJ2-3; D is unresolved. Germline V gives CDR1 SNHLY, CDR2 FYNNEI. V gave up 4 bases and J gave up 0 bases, with 11 bases separating them. The CDR3 covers 15 residues. CDR3 residues: CASSAGQSSTDTQYF. CDR3 nucleotides: TGTGCCAGCAGTGCGGGTCAATCTAGCACAGATACGCAGTATTTT.

The J gene is TRBJ1-5, the V gene TRBV7-2, with a possible D match to TRBD1 (6 bases). V was trimmed by 2 bases and J by 8 bases, leaving 10 bases between them. Germline V gives CDR1 SGHTA, CDR2 FQGNSA. There are 13 residues in the CDR3. The CDR3 bases are TGTGCCAGCAGCTTAACAGGGATAGAGCCCCAGCATTTT. It yields the protein CASSLTGIEPQHF.

The chain links TRBV7-2 to TRBJ2-7; 9 bases are a match to TRBD2. Germline CDR1 SGHTA, CDR2 FQGNSA. The CDR3 runs to 14 residues. With V trimmed by 4 bases and J by 1 base, 2 bases remained unmatched. For the CDR3, the DNA is TGTGCCAGCAGCTCAGCGGGGGGTTCCTACGAGCAGTACTTC. The encoded protein is CASSSAGGSYEQYF. Full variable domain (remainder filled in from reference TRBV7-2 and TRBJ2-7): GAGVSQSPSNKVTEKGKDVELRCDPISGHTALYWYRQSLGQGLEFLIYFQGNSAPDKSGLPSDRFSAERTGGSVSTLTIQRTQQEDSAVYLCASSSAGGSYEQYFGPGTRLTVT.

The chain employs TRBV12-5 and TRBJ2-1, with 8 bases fitting TRBD2. The J segment lost 0 bases and the V segment lost 5 bases, leaving 9 bases of the junction unmatched. The germline gives CDR1 LGHNT, CDR2 FRNRAP. The CDR3 is 17 amino acids. CDR3 sequence (DNA): TGTGCTAGTGGTCTTAGGACTAGCCGATACTCCTACAATGAGCAGTTCTTC. Translating gives CASGLRTSRYSYNEQFF.

This clone was counted a few times. The chain links TRBV7-9 to TRBJ1-2; possibly TRBD1 for D (5 bases). The CDR3 length is 13 residues. The V gene lost 5 bases and the J gene lost 1 base, with 8 bases spanning the gap. Germline V gene sequence: CDR1 SEHNR, CDR2 FQNEAQ (reference sequence). CDR3 sequence (DNA): TGTGCCAGCAGCGCGGACAATAACTATGGCTACACCTTC. Translated: CASSADNNYGYTF.

Note on this clone: The junction departs from the called germline gene at one end, perhaps through a read error. The chain couples TRBV7-9 to TRBJ1-2; unclear D gene. The CDR3 sequence is 11 residues long. Looked up from germline, CDR1 is SEHNR and CDR2 is FQNEAQ (reference sequence). As DNA, the CDR3 is TGTGCCAGCAGCTTAGTGGAGAAAGTAGTCTTC. Its translation: CASSLVEKVVF.